These 28 T cell receptor beta chains share one sample of origin, sequenced in a study of human T cells and chemical hapten exposure. Time point defined: healthy volunteer bleed at 6 weeks. Total RNA extraction was carried out from unfractionated whole blood. TCRdb re-derived calls from the RACE reads in MiXCR, one entry per CDR3 protein. The sample carries 65,000 or so distinct CDR3 sequences, under 7.5% recorded once. The sequencing sample was made of whole blood. The receptors derive from a female donor in good health. Some clones in this sample may be carry-over from other donors' samples.

The rearrangement uses TRBV19 and TRBJ2-2, with 9 bases identical to TRBD1. This CDR3 spans 14 amino acids. Germline CDR1 is LNHDA and CDR2 is SQIVND (reference sequence). V lost 8 bases, J lost 5 bases, and 6 bases stayed unmatched. CDR3 protein: CASSGQGWTGELFF. CDR3 nucleotides: TGTGCCAGTTCTGGACAGGGGTGGACCGGGGAGCTGTTTTTT. Full variable domain (missing parts from reference TRBV19 and TRBJ2-2): DGGITQSPKYLFRKEGQNVTLSCEQNLNHDAMYWYRQDPGQGLRLIYYSQIVNDFQKGDIAEGYSVSREKKESFPLTVTSAQKNPTAFYLCASSGQGWTGELFFGEGSRLTVL.

This clonotype was seen a handful of times. A junction boundary mismatches the germline segment, possibly from a read error. The chain employs TRBV12-3 or TRBV12-4 and TRBJ1-2, with a weak D call TRBD1 (5 bases). The CDR3 runs 12 residues. The CDR3 DNA reads as TGTGCCAGCACCCCCAGGGACGTTGGCTACAACTTC. Its translation: CASTPRDVGYNF.

This chain uses TRBV14 with TRBJ1-4; 7 bases map to TRBD1. The length of the CDR3 is 13 residues. The germline gives CDR1 SGHDN, CDR2 FVKESK. With 8 bases clipped from V and 5 bases from J, the junction kept 5 bases outside the gene matches. CDR3 DNA sequence: TGTGCCAGCCGGACAGGATTGAATGAAAAACTGTTTTTT. Its protein is CASRTGLNEKLFF.

This clonotype showed up just a few times. The V gene is TRBV7-8, the J gene TRBJ1-5, with a possible D match to TRBD1 (5 bases). Germline V gives CDR1 SGHVS, CDR2 FQNEAQ. V was pared by 4 bases and J by 0 bases, with 10 bases between. The length of the CDR3 is 15 residues. Here the CDR3 reads CASSSVDSSNQPQHF. CDR3 nucleotide sequence: TGTGCCAGCAGCTCCGTCGACAGTAGCAATCAGCCCCAGCATTTT.

Regarding this clonotype: A much larger clone differs by one base, so this may be a read error. The chain recombines TRBV2 with TRBJ2-1; 9 bases map to TRBD1. This CDR3 is 11 amino acids long. The germline V gene encodes CDR1 SNHLY and CDR2 FYNNEI. V shed 5 bases, J shed 14 bases, and the junction held 4 bases outside the gene matches. This chain's CDR3 is CASSSGTGKFF. Written as DNA, the CDR3 is TGTGCCAGCAGTTCCGGGACAGGGAAGTTCTTC.

This clonotype was seen repeatedly, ten times or more. The CDR3 region is CASRYGESSYEQYF. Here the CDR3 DNA reads TGTGCCAGCAGGTACGGGGAGAGCTCCTACGAGCAGTACTTC. The gene calls are TRBV6-1 and TRBJ2-7, with TRBD2 as a possible D gene (5 bases). The germline V and J ends were trimmed by 6 bases and 0 bases, with 12 bases remaining between them. The CDR3 loop spans 14 amino acids. Germline CDR1 and CDR2: MNHNS and SASEGT.

In this sample, this clonotype turned up many times. The rearrangement uses TRBV5-1 and TRBJ2-1, with TRBD1 identical over 7 bases. Germline CDR1 SGHRS, CDR2 YFSETQ. The CDR3 is 15 amino acids. V gave up 2 bases and J gave up 7 bases; unmatched junction bases: 9. DNA for the CDR3: TGCGCCAGCAGCTTAGCACAGGGGATCATTAATGAGCAGTTCTTC. It codes for CASSLAQGIINEQFF.

In this sample, this clonotype turned up many times. CDR3: CASSPLGQEPYGYTF. CDR3 nucleotides: TGTGCCAGCAGTCCCCTCGGACAGGAACCTTATGGCTACACCTTC. V gene TRBV25-1 combines with J gene TRBJ1-2; 7 bases match TRBD1. This CDR3 has 15 residues. CDR1 and CDR2 from the germline V gene are MGHDK and SYGVNS. V was clipped by 5 bases and J by 5 bases; unmatched bases: 11.

This clonotype has a handful of counts. The genes are TRBV29-1 and TRBJ1-2, with D hard to call. The CDR3 runs to 11 residues. V gave up 4 bases and J gave up 6 bases, with 9 bases separating them. Germline loops: CDR1 SQVTM, CDR2 ANQGSEA. The CDR3 reads CSVGREDGYTF. CDR3 nucleotides: TGCAGCGTTGGGAGGGAAGATGGCTACACCTTC.

This clonotype has a count of ten or more. The genes are TRBV5-1 and TRBJ2-6, with TRBD2 as a possible D gene (6 bases). Germline lookup yields CDR1 SGHRS and CDR2 YFSETQ. The V end was cut by 3 bases, the J end by 3 bases, with 19 bases between. CDR3 length: 18 residues. The CDR3 region is CASSSLTGERDGANVLTF. CDR3 DNA sequence: TGCGCCAGCAGCTCTCTAACGGGAGAGAGGGATGGGGCCAACGTCCTGACTTTC.

This clonotype has at least ten counts. The chain uses TRBV7-8 and TRBJ1-5, with D perhaps TRBD1 (6 bases). There are 15 residues in the CDR3. Trimming took off 8 bases at V and 4 bases at J, with 18 bases between the two ends. Germline assignment: CDR1 SGHVS and CDR2 FQNEAQ. CDR3 DNA sequence: TGTGCCAGCGTCCCAAACAGGGCTGAGAATCAGCCCCAGCATTTT. Protein product: CASVPNRAENQPQHF.

V usage is TRBV5-1 and J usage is TRBJ2-3; D gene unclear. From germline, CDR1 is SGHRS and CDR2 YFSETQ. The CDR3 contains 13 residues. Trimming shortened V by 3 bases and J by 4 bases, and 9 bases separated the two germline ends. The CDR3 protein is CASSSTGADTQYF. DNA for the CDR3: TGCGCCAGCAGCTCGACCGGCGCAGATACGCAGTATTTT.

The V call is TRBV19, the J call TRBJ1-2; tentative D call: TRBD1 (5 bases). Germline V gene data show CDR1 as LNHDA and CDR2 as SQIVND (reference sequence). The V end was cut by 5 bases, the J end by 6 bases, with 22 bases between. There are 16 residues in the CDR3. The DNA for the CDR3 is TGTGCCAGTAGTGGGGGGAGAGCGGGGAGATTGGATGGCTACACCTTC. It specifies CASSGGRAGRLDGYTF.

This clonotype was recorded a few times. The chain is built from TRBV7-9 and TRBJ1-1; tentative D call: TRBD1 (5 bases). V gave up 5 bases and J gave up 2 bases, with 9 bases separating them. The germline CDR1 and CDR2 sequences are SEHNR and FQNEAQ (reference sequence). The CDR3 runs to 13 residues. CDR3 residues: CASSVGANTEAFF. CDR3 DNA: TGTGCCAGCAGCGTCGGGGCAAACACTGAAGCTTTCTTT.

The chain is built from TRBV7-3 and TRBJ2-1, with 10 positions matching TRBD2. CDR3 length equals 15 residues. The V and J ends lost 1 base and 7 bases, in that order; junction bases with no gene match: 4. Germline CDR1 SGHTA, CDR2 FQGTGA. CDR3 DNA sequence: TGTGCCAGCAGCTTAAGACCGACTAGCGGGAATGAGCAGTTCTTC. Translating gives CASSLRPTSGNEQFF.

The chain employs TRBV18 and TRBJ2-3; D unresolved. V was trimmed by 5 bases and J by 6 bases, leaving 15 bases between them. The CDR3 consists of 14 residues. The germline CDR1 and CDR2 sequences are KGHSH and LQKENI. The CDR3 DNA is TGTGCCAGCTCAGGCATCCACCTTGAGGATACGCAGTATTTT. Its protein product is CASSGIHLEDTQYF.

This clonotype showed up just a few times. V is TRBV20-1 and J is TRBJ1-2; D may be TRBD1 (5 bases). V was trimmed by 1 base and J by 8 bases, leaving 11 bases between them. This CDR3 is 12 amino acids long. Germline V lookup: CDR1 DFQATT, CDR2 SNEGSKA (reference sequence). The chain's CDR3 is CSARVQEDGYTF. In DNA, the CDR3 is TGCAGTGCTAGAGTACAGGAGGACGGCTACACCTTC.

The sample holds a few counts of this clonotype. The CDR3 DNA sequence: TGCGCCAGCAGCCCTCTCATGAACACTGAAGCTTTCTTT. It translates to CASSPLMNTEAFF. The chain is built from TRBV5-1 and TRBJ1-1, with D uncertain. Germline values: CDR1 SGHRS, CDR2 YFSETQ. Trimming removed 4 bases from V and 0 bases from J, with 7 bases in between. The CDR3 is 13 amino acids.

CDR3 in amino acids: CAISGTSGSYEQYF. The CDR3 region has the DNA TGTGCCATCAGTGGGACTAGCGGGAGTTACGAGCAGTACTTC. The chain is built from TRBV10-3 and TRBJ2-7; 13 positions agree with TRBD2. The V segment lost 4 bases and the J segment 4 bases; nucleotides outside the gene matches: 1. The CDR3 is made up of 14 amino acids. Germline assignment: CDR1 ENHRY and CDR2 SYGVKD.

The chain is built from TRBV30 and TRBJ1-3; the match to TRBD1 covers 7 bases. This CDR3 is built from 15 residues. Trimming at V came to 3 bases and at J to 8 bases, leaving 13 bases not matched to a gene. CDR1 GTSNPN and CDR2 SVGIG come from the germline V gene (reference sequence). The CDR3 DNA reads as TGTGCCTGGAGAACCGGGACAGCCTATCGCCACACCATATATTTT. This sequence encodes CAWRTGTAYRHTIYF.

This clonotype was observed at least ten times. The chain links TRBV3-1 to TRBJ1-6, with a weak D call TRBD1 (5 bases). The CDR3 totals 15 residues. Germline V CDR1 and CDR2: LGHDT, YNNKEL (reference sequence). V was cut by 4 bases and J by 5 bases, with 12 bases left in between. The chain's CDR3 is CASSRGGGHNSPLHF. CDR3 nucleotide sequence: TGTGCCAGCAGCCGGGGGGGTGGACATAATTCACCCCTCCACTTT.

This clonotype was seen once. This sequence joins TRBV7-2 and TRBJ2-7; TRBD1 matches 8 bases. Germline trimming cut 5 bases from V and 2 bases from J; bases unmatched to any gene: 8. CDR3 length: 15 residues. CDR1 and CDR2 (germline): SGHTA, FQGNSA. CDR3 residues: CASSPRTGTAYEQYF. The CDR3 bases are TGTGCCAGCAGCCCGAGGACAGGGACAGCCTACGAGCAGTACTTC.

This clonotype was found a few times. The V gene is TRBV12-3 or TRBV12-4, the J gene TRBJ2-7, with TRBD1 matching over 8 bases. V gave up 5 bases and J gave up 6 bases; unmatched junction bases: 9. The CDR3 totals 14 residues. The CDR3 protein is CASSGQGRFVEQYF. DNA of the CDR3: TGTGCCAGCAGTGGACAGGGACGTTTTGTCGAGCAGTACTTC.

This clonotype came up a few times. This chain uses TRBV4-1 with TRBJ2-3; 8 bases line up with TRBD1. CDR3 size: 15 residues. Trimming at V came to 1 base and at J to 1 base, leaving 1 base not matched to a gene. CDR1 and CDR2 (germline): MGHRA, YSYEKL. The CDR3 protein is CASSQGTGRTDTQYF. The CDR3 DNA reads as TGCGCCAGCAGCCAAGGGACAGGGCGCACAGATACGCAGTATTTT.

This rearrangement joins TRBV10-2 to TRBJ2-3; TRBD1 is a possible D gene (5 bases). V lost 0 bases and J 0 bases, leaving 10 bases between the germline ends. The CDR3 contains 16 residues. The germline V gene has CDR1 WSHSY and CDR2 SAAADI. The CDR3 region is CASSESDSSSTDTQYF. In nucleotides, the CDR3 is TGCGCCAGCAGTGAGTCCGACAGTTCTAGCACAGATACGCAGTATTTT.

This clonotype was counted ten times or more. This rearrangement joins TRBV20-1 to TRBJ1-1; no reliable D call. V was pared by 6 bases and J by 2 bases, with 16 bases between. Germline lookup yields CDR1 DFQATT and CDR2 SNEGSKA (reference sequence). CDR3 length: 14 residues. In nucleotides, the CDR3 is TGCAGTGCGGAGCCTCGGAGTTTTAACACTGAAGCTTTCTTT. Translating gives CSAEPRSFNTEAFF.

This clonotype was counted many times. For the CDR3, the DNA is TGTGCCAGCAGCCTCGGGCTAGCCCCCCACGAGCAGTACTTC. Translation gives CASSLGLAPHEQYF. The gene calls are TRBV2 and TRBJ2-7; TRBD2 might be the D (5 bases). CDR1 is SNHLY, CDR2 FYNNEI, per germline. The CDR3 runs 14 residues. V lost 6 bases and J lost 5, with 17 bases in between.

Many counts were recorded for this clonotype. The chain is built from TRBV20-1 and TRBJ1-1; D may be TRBD1 (6 bases). Germline values: CDR1 DFQATT, CDR2 SNEGSKA (reference sequence). The CDR3 is 15 residues long. V shed 6 bases and J shed 4 bases, with 21 bases lying between them. CDR3 protein: CSAHTRGVPITEAFF. The CDR3 region has the DNA TGCAGTGCACACACTAGGGGGGTGCCTATCACTGAAGCTTTCTTT.